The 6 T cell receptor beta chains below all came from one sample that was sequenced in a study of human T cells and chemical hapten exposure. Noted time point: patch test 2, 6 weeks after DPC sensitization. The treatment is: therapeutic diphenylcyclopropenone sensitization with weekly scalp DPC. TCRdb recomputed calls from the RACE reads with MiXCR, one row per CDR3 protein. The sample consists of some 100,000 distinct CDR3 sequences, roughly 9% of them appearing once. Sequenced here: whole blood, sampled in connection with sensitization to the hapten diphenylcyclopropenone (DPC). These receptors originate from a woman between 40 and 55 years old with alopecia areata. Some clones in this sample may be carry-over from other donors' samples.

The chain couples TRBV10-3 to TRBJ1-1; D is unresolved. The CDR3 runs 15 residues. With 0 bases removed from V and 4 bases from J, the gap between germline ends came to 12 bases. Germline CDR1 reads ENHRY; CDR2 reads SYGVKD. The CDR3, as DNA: TGTGCCATCAGTGAGTCGATGTGGGTTGTCACTGAAGCTTTCTTT. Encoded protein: CAISESMWVVTEAFF.

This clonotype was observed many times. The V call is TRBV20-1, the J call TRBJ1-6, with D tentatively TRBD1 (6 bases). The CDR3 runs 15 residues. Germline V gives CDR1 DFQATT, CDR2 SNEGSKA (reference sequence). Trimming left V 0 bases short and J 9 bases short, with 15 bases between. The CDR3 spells CSARDGTGWSSPLHF. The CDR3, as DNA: TGCAGTGCTAGAGATGGAACAGGGTGGAGTTCACCCCTCCACTTT.

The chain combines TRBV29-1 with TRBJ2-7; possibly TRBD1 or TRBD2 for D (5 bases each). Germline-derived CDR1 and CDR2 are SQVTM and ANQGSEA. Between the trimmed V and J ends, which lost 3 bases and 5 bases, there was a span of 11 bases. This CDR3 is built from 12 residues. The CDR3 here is CSVEGVAHEQYF. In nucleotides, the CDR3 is TGCAGCGTTGAGGGGGTTGCCCACGAGCAGTACTTC.

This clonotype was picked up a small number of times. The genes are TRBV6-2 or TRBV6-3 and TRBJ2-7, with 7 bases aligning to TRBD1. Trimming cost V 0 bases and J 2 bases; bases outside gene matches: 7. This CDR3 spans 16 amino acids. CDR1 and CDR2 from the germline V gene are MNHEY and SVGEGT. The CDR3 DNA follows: TGTGCCAGCAGTTACTCGCGGACAGGCAATACCTACGAGCAGTACTTC. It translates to CASSYSRTGNTYEQYF.

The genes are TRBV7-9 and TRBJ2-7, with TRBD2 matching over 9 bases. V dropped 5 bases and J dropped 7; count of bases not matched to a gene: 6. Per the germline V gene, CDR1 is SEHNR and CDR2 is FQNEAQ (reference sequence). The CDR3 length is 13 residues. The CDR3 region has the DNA TGTGCCAGCAGCCGTGGACTAGCGTGGGAGCAGTACTTC. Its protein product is CASSRGLAWEQYF.

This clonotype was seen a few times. CDR3 in DNA: TGTGCCAGCAGCCCGAGCGGGGCGTCCTACGAGCAGTACTTC. This translates into CASSPSGASYEQYF. The chain uses TRBV7-2 and TRBJ2-7, with TRBD2 matching over 7 bases. Trimming at V came to 5 bases and at J to 1 base, leaving 5 bases not matched to a gene. Per germline, CDR1 SGHTA and CDR2 FQGNSA. The length of the CDR3 is 14 residues.